The 9 T cell receptor beta chains reported below all come from one sample, sequenced in a study of neurological immune-mediated disorders. A single record per CDR3 protein comes from TCRdb applying MiXCR to the 5' RACE reads. Here the sample spans tens of thousands of distinct CDR3 sequences, nearly 6% being singletons. The time point was: longitudinal time-point 2. Material: PBMCs. Every receptor here comes from a woman in her fifties or sixties with multiple sclerosis.

This clonotype was seen ten or more times. This chain uses TRBV3-1 with TRBJ2-4; D is perhaps TRBD1 (5 bases). Trimming took off 6 bases at V and 2 bases at J, with 14 bases between the two ends. The CDR3 is made up of 15 amino acids. Germline V lookup: CDR1 LGHDT, CDR2 YNNKEL (reference sequence). In nucleotides, the CDR3 is TGTGCCAGCAGGCCTACGGCAGGGTCCAAAAACATTCAGTACTTC. Translated, it gives CASRPTAGSKNIQYF.

This clonotype was seen at least ten times. This chain connects TRBV3-1 to TRBJ1-2; perhaps TRBD1 as D (5 bases). This CDR3 comprises 11 residues. The V gene lost 8 bases and the J gene lost 4 bases, with 8 bases spanning the gap. Germline assignment: CDR1 LGHDT and CDR2 YNNKEL (reference sequence). The CDR3 loop is CASVGTYGYTF. In DNA, the CDR3 is TGTGCCAGCGTTGGGACCTATGGCTACACCTTC.

This clonotype came up many times. The chain uses TRBV7-8 and TRBJ1-5; D is unresolved. CDR1 and CDR2 from the germline V gene are SGHVS and FQNEAQ. V gave up 1 base and J gave up 5 bases, with 12 bases separating them. This CDR3 comprises 15 residues. The CDR3 DNA reads TGTGCCAGCAGCTTAGTATTGGGAGTTGATCAGCCCCAGCATTTT. Encoded protein: CASSLVLGVDQPQHF.

This clonotype appeared many times. The chain's CDR3 is CASSGGGADTQYF. The CDR3 nucleotides are TGCGCCAGCAGTGGCGGGGGCGCAGATACGCAGTATTTT. The V call is TRBV5-1, the J call TRBJ2-3, with a weak D call TRBD2 (7 bases). The ends were cut back, 5 bases at V and 4 bases at J, with 11 bases in the middle. From germline, CDR1 is SGHRS and CDR2 YFSETQ. The CDR3 has 13 amino acids.

This clonotype was recorded many times. The chain employs TRBV14 and TRBJ2-1, with TRBD1 identical over 12 bases. The CDR3 length is 15 residues. The trim removed 5 bases at V and 8 bases at J, leaving 7 bases unmatched. CDR1 SGHDN and CDR2 FVKESK come from the germline V gene. The CDR3 DNA reads TGTGCCAGCAGCATCCCGGGACAGGGGGCTTATGAGCAGTTCTTC. As protein: CASSIPGQGAYEQFF. The whole variable domain, remainder taken from reference TRBV14 and TRBJ2-1, is EAGVTQFPSHSVIEKGQTVTLRCDPISGHDNLYWYRRVMGKEIKFLLHFVKESKQDESGMPNNRFLAERTGGTYSTLKVQPAELEDSGVYFCASSIPGQGAYEQFFGPGTRLTVL.

This clonotype has a handful of counts. V and J are TRBV27 and TRBJ2-5; TRBD2 aligns across 7 bases. V shed 5 bases, J shed 3 bases, and the junction held 9 bases outside the gene matches. CDR3 size: 15 residues. Germline lookup yields CDR1 MNHEY and CDR2 SMNVEV (reference sequence). CDR3 sequence reads: CASSQKRGREETQYF. The CDR3 DNA reads as TGTGCCAGCAGTCAGAAGCGGGGCAGAGAAGAGACCCAGTACTTC.

This clonotype was seen only a few times. The CDR3 protein is CASSLGIAEPQHF. In nucleotides, the CDR3 is TGTGCCAGCAGCTTAGGAATCGCCGAGCCCCAGCATTTT. The chain combines TRBV7-8 with TRBJ1-5, with D hard to call. V was clipped by 1 base and J by 8 bases, with 9 bases between them. Germline V gives CDR1 SGHVS, CDR2 FQNEAQ. The CDR3 has 13 amino acids.

This clonotype was observed at least ten times. The V and J genes are TRBV5-1 and TRBJ2-3; 10 bases match TRBD1. CDR3 length: 16 residues. Germline CDR1 is SGHRS and CDR2 is YFSETQ. The trim removed 4 bases at V and 1 base at J, leaving 6 bases unmatched. CDR3 sequence: CASSLLTGGGTDTQYF. CDR3 sequence (DNA): TGCGCCAGCAGCCTTTTGACAGGGGGCGGCACAGATACGCAGTATTTT.

This clonotype was counted at least ten times. The chain combines TRBV27 with TRBJ1-6, with D possibly TRBD1 on 5 matching bases. This CDR3 has 15 residues. Per the germline V gene, CDR1 is MNHEY and CDR2 is SMNVEV (reference sequence). V dropped 6 bases and J dropped 0 bases, with 9 bases sitting between them. In DNA, the CDR3 is TGTGCCAGCAGGACAGTAAGCTCCTATAATTCACCCCTCCACTTT. This encodes CASRTVSSYNSPLHF.